This TCR beta chain was sequenced for a study of blood T cell repertoires in COVID-19. The CDR3 runs to 15 residues. Germline V gene sequence: CDR1 SGHRS, CDR2 YFSETQ. The ends were cut back, 1 base at V and 4 bases at J, with 12 bases in the middle. Authors' processing steps: Cell counts per sample came from amplifying reference gene primers. This table comes from immunoSEQ multiplex PCR, and its TCRdb copy is limited to in-frame clones, with some not included. V and J calls and clone size come straight from that table; D and trimming were deduced from the DNA. The table lists approximately 240,000 clones, about 83% of them singletons.

Specimen: peripheral blood. This sequence was found in a human donor in a cohort sampled during active COVID-19. The chain carries TRBV5-1 and TRBJ1-5; D is ambiguous. The CDR3 bases are TGCGCCAGCAGCTTGACTGGAACAGCAAATCAGCCCCAGCATTTT. It translates to CASSLTGTANQPQHF.